The sequence of this T cell receptor beta chain was determined in a study of T cells in narcolepsy. Clones were read by immunoSEQ multiplex PCR, and TCRdb kept only the in-frame ones, dropping some. This sample has about 35,000 clones, with 75% to 90% found just once. Looked up from germline, CDR1 is SGHTA and CDR2 is FQGNSA. The CDR3 covers 15 residues. The trim removed 1 base at V and 7 bases at J, leaving 4 bases unmatched. The material sequenced was memory (CD45RA-) CD4+ T cells from blood. This clonotype originated in a human donor in good health. This chain joins TRBV7-2 and TRBJ2-4; 10 nucleotides match TRBD1. This CDR3 reads CASSLGGQGVNIQYF. The CDR3, as DNA: TGTGCCAGCAGCTTAGGCGGACAGGGGGTGAACATTCAGTACTTC.